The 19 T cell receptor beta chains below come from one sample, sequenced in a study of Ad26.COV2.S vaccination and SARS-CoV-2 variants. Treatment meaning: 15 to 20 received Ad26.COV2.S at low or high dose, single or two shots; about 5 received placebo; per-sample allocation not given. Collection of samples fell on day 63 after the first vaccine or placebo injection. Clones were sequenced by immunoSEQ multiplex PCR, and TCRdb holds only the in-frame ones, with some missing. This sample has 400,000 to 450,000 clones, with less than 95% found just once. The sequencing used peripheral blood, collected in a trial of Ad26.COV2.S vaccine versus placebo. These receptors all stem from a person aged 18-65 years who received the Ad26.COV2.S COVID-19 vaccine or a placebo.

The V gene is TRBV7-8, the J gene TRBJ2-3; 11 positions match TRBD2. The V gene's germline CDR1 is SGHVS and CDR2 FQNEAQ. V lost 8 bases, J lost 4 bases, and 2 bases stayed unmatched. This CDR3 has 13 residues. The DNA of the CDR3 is TGTGCCAGCGGTAGCGGGAGGGCAGATACGCAGTATTTT. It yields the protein CASGSGRADTQYF.

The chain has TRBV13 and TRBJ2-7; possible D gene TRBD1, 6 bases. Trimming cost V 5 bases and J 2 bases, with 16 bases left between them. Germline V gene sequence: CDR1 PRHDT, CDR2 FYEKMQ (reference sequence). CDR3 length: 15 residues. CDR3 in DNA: TGTGCCAGCAGCGAGGCCGGGACACCTACCTACGAGCAGTACTTC. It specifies CASSEAGTPTYEQYF.

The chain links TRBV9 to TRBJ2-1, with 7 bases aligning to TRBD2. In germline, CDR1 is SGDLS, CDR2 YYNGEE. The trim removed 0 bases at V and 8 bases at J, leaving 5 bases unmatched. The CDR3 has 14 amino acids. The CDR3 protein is CASSVGTRSYEQFF. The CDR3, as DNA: TGTGCCAGCAGCGTAGGGACTAGATCCTATGAGCAGTTCTTC.

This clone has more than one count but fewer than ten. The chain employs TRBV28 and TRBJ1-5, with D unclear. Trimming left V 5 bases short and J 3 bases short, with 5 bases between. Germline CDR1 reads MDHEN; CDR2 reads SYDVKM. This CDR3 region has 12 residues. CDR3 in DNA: TGTGCCAGCAGTCAGGACAATCAGCCCCAGCATTTT. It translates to CASSQDNQPQHF.

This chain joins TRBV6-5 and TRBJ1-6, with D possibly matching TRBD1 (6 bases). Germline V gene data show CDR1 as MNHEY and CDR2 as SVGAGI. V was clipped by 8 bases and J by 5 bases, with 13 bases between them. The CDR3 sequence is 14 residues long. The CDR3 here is CASSGAPNNSPLHF. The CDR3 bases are TGTGCCAGCTCAGGGGCGCCGAATAATTCACCCCTCCACTTT.

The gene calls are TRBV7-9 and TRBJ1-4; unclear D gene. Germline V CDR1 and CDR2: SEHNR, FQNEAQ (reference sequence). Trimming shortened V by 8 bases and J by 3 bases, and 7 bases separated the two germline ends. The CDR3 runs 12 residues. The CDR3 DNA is TGTGCCAGCGGGCGGTCTAATGAAAAACTGTTTTTT. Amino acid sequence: CASGRSNEKLFF.

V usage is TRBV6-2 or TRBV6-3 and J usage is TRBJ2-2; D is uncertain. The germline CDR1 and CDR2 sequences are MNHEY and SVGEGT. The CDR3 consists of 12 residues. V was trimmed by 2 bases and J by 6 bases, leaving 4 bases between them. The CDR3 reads CASSYEAGELFF. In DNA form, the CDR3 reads TGTGCCAGCAGTTACGAGGCCGGGGAGCTGTTTTTT.

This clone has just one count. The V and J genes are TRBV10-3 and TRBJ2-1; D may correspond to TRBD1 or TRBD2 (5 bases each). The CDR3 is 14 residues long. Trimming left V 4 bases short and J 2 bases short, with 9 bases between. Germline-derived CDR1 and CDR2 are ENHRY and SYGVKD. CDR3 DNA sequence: TGTGCCATCAGTGTGGGACGGGCCTACAATGAGCAGTTCTTC. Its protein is CAISVGRAYNEQFF.

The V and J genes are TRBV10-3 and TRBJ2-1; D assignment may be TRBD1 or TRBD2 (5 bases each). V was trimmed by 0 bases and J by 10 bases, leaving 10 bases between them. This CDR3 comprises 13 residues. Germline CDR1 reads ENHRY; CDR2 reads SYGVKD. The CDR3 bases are TGTGCCATCAGTGAGTCGACGGGGCGGGAGCAGTTCTTC. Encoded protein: CAISESTGREQFF.

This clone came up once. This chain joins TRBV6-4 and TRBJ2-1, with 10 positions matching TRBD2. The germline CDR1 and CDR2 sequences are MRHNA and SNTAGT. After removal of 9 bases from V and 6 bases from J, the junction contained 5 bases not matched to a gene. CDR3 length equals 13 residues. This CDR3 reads CARKREGLNEQFF. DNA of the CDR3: TGTGCCAGGAAGCGGGAGGGCCTCAATGAGCAGTTCTTC.

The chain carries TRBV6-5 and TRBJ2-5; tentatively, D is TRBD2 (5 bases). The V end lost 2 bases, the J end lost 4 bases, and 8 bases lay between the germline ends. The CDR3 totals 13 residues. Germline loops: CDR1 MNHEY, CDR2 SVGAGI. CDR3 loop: CASSYIRGETQYF. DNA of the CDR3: TGTGCCAGCAGTTACATCCGGGGAGAGACCCAGTACTTC.

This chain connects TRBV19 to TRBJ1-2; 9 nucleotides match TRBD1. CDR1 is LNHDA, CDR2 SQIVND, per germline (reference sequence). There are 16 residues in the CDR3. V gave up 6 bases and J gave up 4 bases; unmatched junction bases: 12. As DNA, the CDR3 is TGTGCCAGTAGGGCCTCGGGACAGGGAGTTCTCTATGGCTACACCTTC. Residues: CASRASGQGVLYGYTF. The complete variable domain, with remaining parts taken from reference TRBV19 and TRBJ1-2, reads DGGITQSPKYLFRKEGQNVTLSCEQNLNHDAMYWYRQDPGQGLRLIYYSQIVNDFQKGDIAEGYSVSREKKESFPLTVTSAQKNPTAFYLCASRASGQGVLYGYTFGSGTRLTVV.

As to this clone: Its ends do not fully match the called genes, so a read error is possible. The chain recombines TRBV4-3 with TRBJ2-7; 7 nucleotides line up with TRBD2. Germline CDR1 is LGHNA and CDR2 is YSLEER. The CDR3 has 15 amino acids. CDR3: CTSSRLPRDYNEQYF. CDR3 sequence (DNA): TGCACCAGCAGCCGCTTACCCCGGGACTATAACGAGCAGTACTTC.

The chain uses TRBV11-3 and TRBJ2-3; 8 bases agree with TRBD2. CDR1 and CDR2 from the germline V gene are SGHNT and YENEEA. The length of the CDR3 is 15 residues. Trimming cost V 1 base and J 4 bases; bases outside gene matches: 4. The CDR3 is CASSLGAGAADTQYF. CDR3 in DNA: TGTGCCAGCAGCTTAGGAGCGGGGGCAGCAGATACGCAGTATTTT.

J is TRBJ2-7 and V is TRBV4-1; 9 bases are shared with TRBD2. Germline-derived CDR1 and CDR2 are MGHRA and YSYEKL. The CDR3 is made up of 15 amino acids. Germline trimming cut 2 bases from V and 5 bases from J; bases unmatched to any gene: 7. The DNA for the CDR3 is TGCGCCAGCAGCCAAAACGGGGCGGGAGGGAACGAGCAGTACTTC. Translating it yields CASSQNGAGGNEQYF.

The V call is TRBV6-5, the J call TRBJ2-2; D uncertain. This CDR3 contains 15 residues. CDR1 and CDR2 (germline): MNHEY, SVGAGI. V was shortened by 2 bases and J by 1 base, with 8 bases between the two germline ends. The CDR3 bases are TGTGCCAGCAGTTACCGGAAGCTGAACACCGGGGAGCTGTTTTTT. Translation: CASSYRKLNTGELFF.

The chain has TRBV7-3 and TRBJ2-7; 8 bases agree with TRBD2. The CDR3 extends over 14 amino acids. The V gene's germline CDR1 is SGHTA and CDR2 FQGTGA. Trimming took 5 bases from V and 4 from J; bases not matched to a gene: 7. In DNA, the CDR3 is TGTGCCAGCAGCGAGAGCGGGAGTGTGTACGAGCAGTACTTC. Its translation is CASSESGSVYEQYF.

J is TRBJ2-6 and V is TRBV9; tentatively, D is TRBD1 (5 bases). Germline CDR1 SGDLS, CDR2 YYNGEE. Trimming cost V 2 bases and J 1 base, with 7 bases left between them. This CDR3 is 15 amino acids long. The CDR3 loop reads CASSVYRSGANVLTF. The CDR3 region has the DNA TGTGCCAGCAGCGTGTACAGGTCTGGGGCCAACGTCCTGACTTTC.

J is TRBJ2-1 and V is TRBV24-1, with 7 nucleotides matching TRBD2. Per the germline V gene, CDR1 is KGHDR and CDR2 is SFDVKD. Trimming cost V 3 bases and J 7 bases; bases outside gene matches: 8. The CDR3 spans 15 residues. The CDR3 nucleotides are TGTGCCACCAGTGATCGAATAACTAGCGTGAATGAGCAGTTCTTC. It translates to CATSDRITSVNEQFF.